The present TCR beta chain was sequenced within a study of breast tumors, draining lymph nodes, adjacent tissues. General study findings and limits: That most tumor T cells come from lymph nodes remained unproven. Data fit most tumor T cells coming from lymph node, expanding in tumor.

From germline, CDR1 is SNHLY and CDR2 FYNNEI. The CDR3 has 15 amino acids, counting both end residues. Axillary draining lymph nodes of breast cancer patients supplied the node samples. This clonotype has a count of ten or more. Antigen specificity is unknown. It is unclear where the CDR3 begins or ends on the DNA, so no DNA is shown, and the CDR3 is as TCRdb lists it. TCRdb fed the multiplex PCR reads into MiXCR, producing one record per CDR3 protein. Of 130,000 or so distinct CDR3 sequences in the sample, about 22% were seen once. The J gene is TRBJ1-4, the V gene TRBV2. This receptor was taken from a female donor with breast cancer. Some clones in this sample may be carry-over from other donors' samples. Sequenced material: axillary lymph node tissue. The CDR3 loop reads CASILGVSTNEKLFF.